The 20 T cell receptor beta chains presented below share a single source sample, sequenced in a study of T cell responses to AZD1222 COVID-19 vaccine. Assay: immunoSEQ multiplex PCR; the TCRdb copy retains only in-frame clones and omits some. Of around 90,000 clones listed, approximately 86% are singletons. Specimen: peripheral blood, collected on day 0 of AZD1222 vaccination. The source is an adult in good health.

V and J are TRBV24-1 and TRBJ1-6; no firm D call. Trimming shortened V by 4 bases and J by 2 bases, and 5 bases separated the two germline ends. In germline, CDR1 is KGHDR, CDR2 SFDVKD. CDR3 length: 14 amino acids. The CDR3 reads CATSDSTYNSPLHF. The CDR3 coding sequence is TGTGCCACCAGTGACAGCACCTATAATTCACCCCTCCACTTT.

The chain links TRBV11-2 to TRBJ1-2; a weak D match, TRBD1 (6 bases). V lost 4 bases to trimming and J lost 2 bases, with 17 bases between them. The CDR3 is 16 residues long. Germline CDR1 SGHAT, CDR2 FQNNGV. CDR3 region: CASSSLKTDRNYGYTF. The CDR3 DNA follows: TGTGCCAGCAGCTCCCTAAAGACGGACAGAAACTATGGCTACACCTTC.

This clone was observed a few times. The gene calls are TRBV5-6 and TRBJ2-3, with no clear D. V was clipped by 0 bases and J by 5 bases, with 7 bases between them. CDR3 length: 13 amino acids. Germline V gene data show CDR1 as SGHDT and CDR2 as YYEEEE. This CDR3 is CASSLGAIDTQYF. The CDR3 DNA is TGTGCCAGCAGCTTGGGGGCGATAGATACGCAGTATTTT.

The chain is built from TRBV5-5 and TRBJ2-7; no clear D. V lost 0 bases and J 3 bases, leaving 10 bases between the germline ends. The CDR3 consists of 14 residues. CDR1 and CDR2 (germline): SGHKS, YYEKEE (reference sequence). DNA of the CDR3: TGTGCCAGCAGCTTGGGTCCCAGCTACTACGAGCAGTACTTC. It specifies CASSLGPSYYEQYF.

CDR3 sequence: CATKASLAGTGELFF. CDR3 DNA sequence: TGTGCCACCAAAGCTAGTTTAGCGGGAACGGGGGAGCTGTTTTTT. The gene calls are TRBV6-5 and TRBJ2-2, with 8 bases lining up with TRBD2. The trim removed 10 bases at V and 8 bases at J, leaving 15 bases unmatched. The CDR3 is 15 amino acids. Per the germline V gene, CDR1 is MNHEY and CDR2 is SVGAGI.

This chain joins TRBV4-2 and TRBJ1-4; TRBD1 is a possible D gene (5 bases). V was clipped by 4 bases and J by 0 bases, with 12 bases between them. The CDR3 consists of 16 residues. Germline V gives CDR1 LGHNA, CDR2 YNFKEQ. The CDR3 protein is CASSPRQSATNEKLFF. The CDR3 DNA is TGTGCCAGCAGCCCCCGACAGTCAGCAACTAATGAAAAACTGTTTTTT.

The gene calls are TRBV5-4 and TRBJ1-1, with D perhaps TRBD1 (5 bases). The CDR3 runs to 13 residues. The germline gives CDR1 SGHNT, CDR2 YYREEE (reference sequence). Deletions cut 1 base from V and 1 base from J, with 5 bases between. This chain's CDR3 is CASSLRGNTEAFF. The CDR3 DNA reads TGTGCCAGCAGCTTGAGGGGGAACACTGAAGCTTTCTTT.

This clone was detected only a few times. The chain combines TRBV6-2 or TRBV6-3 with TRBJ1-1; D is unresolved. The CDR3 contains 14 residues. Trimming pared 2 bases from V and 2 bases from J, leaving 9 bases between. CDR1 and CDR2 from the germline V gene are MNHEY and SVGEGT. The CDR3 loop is CASSYPRGNTEAFF. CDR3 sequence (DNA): TGTGCCAGCAGTTACCCGCGGGGTAACACTGAAGCTTTCTTT.

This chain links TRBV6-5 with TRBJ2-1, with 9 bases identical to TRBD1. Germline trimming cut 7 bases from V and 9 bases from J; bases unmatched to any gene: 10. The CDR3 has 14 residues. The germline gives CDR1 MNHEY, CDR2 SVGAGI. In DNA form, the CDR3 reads TGTGCCAGCACCGGGACAGGGCGAGGCGGTGAGCAGTTCTTC. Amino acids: CASTGTGRGGEQFF.

The CDR3 spells CASSFTQNTEAFF. DNA for the CDR3: TGTGCCAGTAGTTTTACACAGAACACTGAAGCTTTCTTT. The rearrangement joins TRBV19 to TRBJ1-1; D is undetermined. The V and J ends lost 5 bases and 1 base respectively, with 8 bases between them. This CDR3 comprises 13 residues. Germline-derived CDR1 and CDR2 are LNHDA and SQIVND (reference sequence). Full variable domain (outside the CDR3, taken from reference TRBV19 and TRBJ1-1): DGGITQSPKYLFRKEGQNVTLSCEQNLNHDAMYWYRQDPGQGLRLIYYSQIVNDFQKGDIAEGYSVSREKKESFPLTVTSAQKNPTAFYLCASSFTQNTEAFFGQGTRLTVV.

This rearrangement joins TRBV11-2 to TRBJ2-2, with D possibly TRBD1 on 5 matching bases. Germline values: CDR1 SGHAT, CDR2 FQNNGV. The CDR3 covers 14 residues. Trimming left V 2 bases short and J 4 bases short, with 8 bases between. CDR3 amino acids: CASSLNTGTGELFF. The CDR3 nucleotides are TGTGCCAGCAGCTTAAATACAGGCACCGGGGAGCTGTTTTTT.

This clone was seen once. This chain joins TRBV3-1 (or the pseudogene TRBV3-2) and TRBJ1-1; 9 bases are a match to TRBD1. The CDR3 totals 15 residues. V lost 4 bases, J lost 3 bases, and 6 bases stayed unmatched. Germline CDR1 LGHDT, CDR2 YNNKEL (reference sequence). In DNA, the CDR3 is TGTGCCAGCAGCCCTATACAGGGGGCACACACTGAAGCTTTCTTT. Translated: CASSPIQGAHTEAFF.

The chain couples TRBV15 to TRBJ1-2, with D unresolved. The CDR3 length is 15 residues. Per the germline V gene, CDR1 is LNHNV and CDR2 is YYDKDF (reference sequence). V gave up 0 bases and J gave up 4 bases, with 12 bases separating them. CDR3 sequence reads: CATSRDQVNLYGYTF. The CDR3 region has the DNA TGTGCCACCAGCAGAGATCAGGTCAACCTCTATGGCTACACCTTC.

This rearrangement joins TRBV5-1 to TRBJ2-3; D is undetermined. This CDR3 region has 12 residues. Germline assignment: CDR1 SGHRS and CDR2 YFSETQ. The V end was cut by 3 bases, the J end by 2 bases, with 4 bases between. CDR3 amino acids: CASSSNTDTQYF. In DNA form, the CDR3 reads TGCGCCAGCAGCTCGAACACAGATACGCAGTATTTT.

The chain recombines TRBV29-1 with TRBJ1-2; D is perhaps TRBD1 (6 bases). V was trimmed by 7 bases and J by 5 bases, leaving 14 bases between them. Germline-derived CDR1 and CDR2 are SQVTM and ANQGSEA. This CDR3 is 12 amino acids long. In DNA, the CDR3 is TGCAGCGCCAACAGGGTCTCGTATGGCTACACCTTC. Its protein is CSANRVSYGYTF. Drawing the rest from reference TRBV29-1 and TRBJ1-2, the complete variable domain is SAVISQKPSRDICQRGTSLTIQCQVDSQVTMMFWYRQQPGQSLTLIATANQGSEATYESGFVIDKFPISRPNLTFSTLTVSNMSPEDSSIYLCSANRVSYGYTFGSGTRLTVV.

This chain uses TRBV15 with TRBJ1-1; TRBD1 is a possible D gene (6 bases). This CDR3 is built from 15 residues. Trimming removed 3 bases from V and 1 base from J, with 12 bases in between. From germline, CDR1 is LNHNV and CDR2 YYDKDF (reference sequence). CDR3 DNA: TGTGCCACCAGCAGGGGTACGACAGGGAACACTGAAGCTTTCTTT. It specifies CATSRGTTGNTEAFF.

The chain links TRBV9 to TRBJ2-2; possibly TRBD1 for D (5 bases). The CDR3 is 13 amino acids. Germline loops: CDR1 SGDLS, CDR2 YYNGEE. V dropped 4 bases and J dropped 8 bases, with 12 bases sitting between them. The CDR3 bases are TGTGCCAGCAGCAGGGGAAAACCAGGGGAGCTGTTTTTT. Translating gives CASSRGKPGELFF.

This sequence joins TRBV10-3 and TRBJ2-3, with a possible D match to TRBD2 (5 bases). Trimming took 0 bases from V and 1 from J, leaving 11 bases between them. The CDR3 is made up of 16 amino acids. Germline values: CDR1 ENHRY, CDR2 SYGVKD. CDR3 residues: CAISESTGLGTDTQYF. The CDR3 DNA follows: TGTGCCATCAGTGAGTCGACGGGGTTGGGCACAGATACGCAGTATTTT.

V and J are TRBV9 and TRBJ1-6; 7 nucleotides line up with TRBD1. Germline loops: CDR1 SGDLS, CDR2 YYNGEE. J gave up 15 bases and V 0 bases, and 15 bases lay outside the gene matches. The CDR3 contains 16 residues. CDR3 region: CASSVEAGGGAAVLHF. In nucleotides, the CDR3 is TGTGCCAGCAGCGTAGAGGCAGGAGGGGGCGCAGCAGTCCTCCACTTT. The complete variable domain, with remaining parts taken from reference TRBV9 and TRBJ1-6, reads DSGVTQTPKHLITATGQRVTLRCSPRSGDLSVYWYQQSLDQGLQFLIQYYNGEERAKGNILERFSAQQFPDLHSELNLSSLELGDSALYFCASSVEAGGGAAVLHFGNGTRLTVT.

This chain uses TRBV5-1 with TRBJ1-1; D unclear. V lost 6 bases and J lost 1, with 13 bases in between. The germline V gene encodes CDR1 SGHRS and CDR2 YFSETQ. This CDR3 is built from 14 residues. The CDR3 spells CASTAGPSNTEAFF. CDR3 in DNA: TGCGCCAGCACCGCCGGGCCATCGAACACTGAAGCTTTCTTT.